This TCR beta chain is from a study of STAT5B mutations in CD4+ large granular lymphocyte leukemia. Sequencing used immunoSEQ multiplex PCR; TCRdb keeps in-frame clones, though not all of them. The sample contains more than 30,000 clones, roughly 84% of which appear only once. Looked up from germline, CDR1 is SNHLY and CDR2 is FYNNEI. There are 16 residues in the CDR3. The V gene end was trimmed by 7 bases and the J gene end by 6 bases; junction bases not matched to a gene: 14. Material for sequencing was CD4+ T cells from blood buffy coats. This sequence originates from a human donor in good health. The chain employs TRBV2 and TRBJ2-1, with 8 bases matching TRBD2. DNA of the CDR3: TGTGCCAGCAAGATTGTCAGGAGCGGGGGAACCAATGAGCAGTTCTTC. Amino acid sequence: CASKIVRSGGTNEQFF.